Each of the 25 T cell receptor beta chains below was sequenced from the same sample in a study of blood T cell repertoires in COVID-19. Sequenced by immunoSEQ multiplex PCR; TCRdb stores in-frame clones only, minus some. The sample has about 64,000 clones, more than 75% seen once. Sequencing was performed on peripheral blood. The receptors come from a man aged 50 or older with active COVID-19.

The table lists this clone with a count of one. This rearrangement joins TRBV18 to TRBJ2-3, with 9 bases fitting TRBD1. The CDR3 is 17 residues long. V shed 3 bases and J 3 bases; nucleotides not matched to a gene: 10. Germline V gene lookup returns CDR1 KGHSH and CDR2 LQKENI. The CDR3 nucleotides read TGTGCCAGCTCACCTCCGGACAGGGGACGTAGGACAGATACGCAGTATTTT. Its protein is CASSPPDRGRRTDTQYF.

This chain links TRBV7-9 with TRBJ2-2; D remains ambiguous. V lost 5 bases to trimming and J lost 7 bases, with 8 bases between them. The CDR3 is 12 residues long. Germline V gives CDR1 SEHNR, CDR2 FQNEAQ (reference sequence). CDR3 coding DNA: TGTGCCAGCAGCCGGGTTGTCGGGGAGCTGTTTTTT. It specifies CASSRVVGELFF.

The V and J genes are TRBV14 and TRBJ2-3, with D uncertain. The CDR3 runs 11 residues. Germline V gene data show CDR1 as SGHDN and CDR2 as FVKESK. The V and J ends lost 5 bases and 2 bases respectively, with 2 bases between them. This chain's CDR3 is CASSYTDTQYF. CDR3 DNA sequence: TGTGCCAGCAGCTACACAGATACGCAGTATTTT.

This chain's CDR3 is CASSQFYEQYF. The CDR3, as DNA: TGTGCCAGCAGTCAGTTTTACGAGCAGTACTTC. V and J are TRBV11-2 and TRBJ2-7; D is ambiguous. Germline CDR1 is SGHAT and CDR2 is FQNNGV. V lost 6 bases and J 4 bases, leaving 7 bases between the germline ends. The CDR3 covers 11 residues.

The rearrangement links TRBV4-1 to TRBJ2-1; 8 bases match TRBD2. The CDR3 totals 16 residues. The J segment lost 3 bases and the V segment lost 3 bases, leaving 7 bases of the junction unmatched. Germline CDR1 and CDR2: MGHRA and YSYEKL. The CDR3 region is CASSHGGGPDYNEQFF. CDR3 in DNA: TGCGCCAGCAGCCATGGCGGGGGGCCCGACTACAATGAGCAGTTCTTC.

This clone was seen once. The genes are TRBV7-2 and TRBJ2-1; the D gene is possibly TRBD2 (5 bases). Trimming stripped 4 bases from V and 8 bases from J, with 21 bases between. CDR3 length: 16 residues. The germline CDR1 and CDR2 sequences are SGHTA and FQGNSA. CDR3 in amino acids: CASSSEEGRRFYEQFF. The CDR3, as DNA: TGTGCCAGCAGCTCGGAAGAGGGCCGCAGGTTTTATGAGCAGTTCTTC.

The rearrangement joins TRBV11-1 to TRBJ2-5, with unresolved D. V gave up 1 base and J gave up 5 bases, with 8 bases separating them. The germline CDR1 and CDR2 sequences are SGHAT and FQDESV (reference sequence). The CDR3 is 13 residues long. The CDR3 sequence is CASSLGAEETQYF. The DNA of the CDR3 is TGTGCCAGCAGCTTAGGGGCCGAGGAGACCCAGTACTTC.

The chain recombines TRBV18 with TRBJ2-2; D is perhaps TRBD1 (5 bases). Per germline, CDR1 KGHSH and CDR2 LQKENI. CDR3 size: 14 residues. The V and J ends lost 1 base and 4 bases respectively, with 7 bases between them. The CDR3 loop reads CASSPLDSTGELFF. CDR3 bases: TGTGCCAGCTCACCACTTGACAGCACCGGGGAGCTGTTTTTT. The whole variable domain, filled in from reference TRBV18 and TRBJ2-2, reads NAGVMQNPRHLVRRRGQEARLRCSPMKGHSHVYWYRQLPEEGLKFMVYLQKENIIDESGMPKERFSAEFPKEGPSILRIQQVVRGDSAAYFCASSPLDSTGELFFGEGSRLTVL.

The V and J genes are TRBV5-5 and TRBJ2-5, with TRBD1 as a possible D gene (5 bases). V lost 5 bases, J lost 2 bases, and 13 bases lay in between. This CDR3 is built from 14 residues. Germline loops: CDR1 SGHKS, CDR2 YYEKEE (reference sequence). CDR3 DNA sequence: TGTGCCAGCAGGTTTGGGGCCCAACAAGAGACCCAGTACTTC. Its protein is CASRFGAQQETQYF.

This sequence joins TRBV9 and TRBJ2-4, with TRBD2 identical over 7 bases. J gave up 3 bases and V 2 bases, and 5 bases lay outside the gene matches. This CDR3 is 15 amino acids long. Germline V lookup: CDR1 SGDLS, CDR2 YYNGEE. The CDR3 sequence is CASSVGGRGKNIQYF. DNA for the CDR3: TGTGCCAGCAGCGTGGGAGGGAGGGGCAAAAACATTCAGTACTTC.

Only a few counts were recorded for this clone. Other DNA sequences within the sample encode an identical CDR3. The V and J genes are TRBV19 and TRBJ1-2; 8 bases line up with TRBD1. CDR3 length equals 13 residues. Per the germline V gene, CDR1 is LNHDA and CDR2 is SQIVND (reference sequence). The V segment lost 4 bases and the J segment 7 bases; nucleotides outside the gene matches: 5. In DNA, the CDR3 is TGTGCCAGTAGTACCGGACAGGGTTTTGGCTACACCTTC. Amino acid sequence: CASSTGQGFGYTF.

This clone was counted once. The V call is TRBV4-1, the J call TRBJ2-7, with D possibly being TRBD2 (6 bases). The CDR3 extends over 15 amino acids. Germline V gene lookup returns CDR1 MGHRA and CDR2 YSYEKL. Between the trimmed V and J ends, which lost 2 bases and 4 bases, there was a span of 15 bases. CDR3 sequence: CASSQSDLGGYEQYF. Written as DNA, the CDR3 is TGCGCCAGCAGCCAAAGTGACTTGGGAGGATACGAGCAGTACTTC.

The chain carries TRBV6-2 or TRBV6-3 and TRBJ2-5; a weak D match, TRBD1 (7 bases). Per germline, CDR1 MNHEY and CDR2 SVGEGT. The CDR3 has 19 residues. With 6 bases removed from V and 5 bases from J, the gap between germline ends came to 31 bases. CDR3 sequence reads: CASSPVTKDFGAGGETQYF. CDR3 coding DNA: TGTGCCAGCAGCCCCGTGACTAAGGATTTTGGGGCAGGGGGGGAGACCCAGTACTTC.

The chain joins TRBV6-5 to TRBJ2-7; D possibly corresponds to TRBD2 (6 bases). CDR3 length equals 15 residues. The V gene lost 2 bases and the J gene lost 7 bases, with 18 bases spanning the gap. In germline, CDR1 is MNHEY, CDR2 SVGAGI. The CDR3 DNA is TGTGCCAGCAGTTACCCGGGACGGCGGGGTCTAGAGCAGTACTTC. It yields the protein CASSYPGRRGLEQYF.

V gene TRBV25-1 combines with J gene TRBJ1-1, with 7 bases aligning to TRBD1. Germline V gene data show CDR1 as MGHDK and CDR2 as SYGVNS. This CDR3 comprises 15 residues. The J segment lost 3 bases and the V segment lost 2 bases, leaving 6 bases of the junction unmatched. CDR3 DNA sequence: TGTGCCAGCAGTGAAACAGGGGAAGGGGACACTGAAGCTTTCTTT. Amino acids: CASSETGEGDTEAFF.

This chain connects TRBV10-2 to TRBJ1-5, with 8 bases matching TRBD1. Germline assignment: CDR1 WSHSY and CDR2 SAAADI. With V trimmed by 6 bases and J by 5 bases, 3 bases remained unmatched. This CDR3 is built from 13 residues. The CDR3 nucleotides read TGCGCCAGCAGAACACAGGGGGATCAGCCCCAGCATTTT. It encodes CASRTQGDQPQHF.

This chain uses TRBV2 with TRBJ2-1; a possible D gene is TRBD2 (5 bases). Trimming took 10 bases from V and 5 from J, leaving 18 bases between them. The CDR3 runs to 14 residues. From germline, CDR1 is SNHLY and CDR2 FYNNEI. CDR3 nucleotides: TGTGCCAACCCCACAATACGGGAAAACAATGAGCAGTTCTTC. It translates to CANPTIRENNEQFF.

This chain uses TRBV20-1 with TRBJ2-3; D unclear. CDR3 size: 10 residues. From germline, CDR1 is DFQATT and CDR2 SNEGSKA (reference sequence). V dropped 3 bases and J dropped 6 bases, with 4 bases sitting between them. In DNA, the CDR3 is TGCAGTGCTAGCCTGGATACGCAGTATTTT. Translated, it gives CSASLDTQYF.

The rearrangement links TRBV5-5 to TRBJ1-6, with 8 bases matching TRBD1. V shed 0 bases and J 8 bases; nucleotides not matched to a gene: 7. Germline CDR1 SGHKS, CDR2 YYEKEE (reference sequence). CDR3 size: 16 residues. This CDR3 reads CASSLGYRGGYSPLHF. The DNA for the CDR3 is TGTGCCAGCAGCTTGGGTTACAGGGGGGGCTATTCACCCCTCCACTTT.

V is TRBV5-4 and J is TRBJ2-3, with 8 bases that match TRBD2. The germline V gene has CDR1 SGHNT and CDR2 YYREEE (reference sequence). The CDR3 is 15 amino acids. The V and J ends lost 2 bases and 2 bases, in that order; junction bases with no gene match: 4. The CDR3 DNA reads as TGTGCCAGCAGCTTTACTAGCGGATACACAGATACGCAGTATTTT. It yields the protein CASSFTSGYTDTQYF.

This clone was detected only a few times. J is TRBJ1-1 and V is TRBV7-9, with 8 bases fitting TRBD1. CDR1 and CDR2 from the germline V gene are SEHNR and FQNEAQ (reference sequence). This CDR3 has 13 amino acids. V shed 5 bases and J 4 bases; nucleotides not matched to a gene: 3. The CDR3 nucleotides are TGTGCCAGCAGCGGCCAGGGGGCCACTGAAGCTTTCTTT. Its translation is CASSGQGATEAFF.

The chain is built from TRBV5-1 and TRBJ2-1; 8 bases align to TRBD2. After removal of 3 bases from V and 4 bases from J, the junction contained 6 bases not matched to a gene. CDR3 length: 15 residues. CDR1 SGHRS and CDR2 YFSETQ come from the germline V gene. CDR3 sequence (DNA): TGCGCCAGCAGCTCTCGGGGGGGCTCGTACAATGAGCAGTTCTTC. Protein product: CASSSRGGSYNEQFF.

The chain combines TRBV6-5 with TRBJ1-5; maybe TRBD1 (5 bases). Germline V gives CDR1 MNHEY, CDR2 SVGAGI. This CDR3 contains 14 residues. Between the trimmed V and J ends, which lost 5 bases and 6 bases, there was a span of 14 bases. CDR3 region: CASSHGGRGQPQHF. The CDR3 coding sequence is TGTGCCAGCAGTCACGGGGGGAGGGGTCAGCCCCAGCATTTT.

The chain is built from TRBV7-2 and TRBJ1-1; TRBD1 is a possible D gene (6 bases). V lost 6 bases, J lost 2 bases, and 13 bases lay in between. The CDR3 runs to 14 residues. CDR1 and CDR2 (germline): SGHTA, FQGNSA. CDR3 in DNA: TGTGCCAGCAGAGCCGGGACACTTAACACTGAAGCTTTCTTT. This encodes CASRAGTLNTEAFF.

The chain joins TRBV11-2 to TRBJ2-7; 11 bases agree with TRBD1. The CDR3 sequence is 15 residues long. V was pared by 0 bases and J by 12 bases, with 10 bases of the junction left unmatched. Looked up from germline, CDR1 is SGHAT and CDR2 is FQNNGV. Here the CDR3 reads CASSLDHIGQGAVYF. In DNA, the CDR3 is TGTGCCAGCAGCTTAGATCACATAGGACAGGGGGCAGTGTACTTC.